This TCR beta chain was found in a study of blood T cells in healthy people across ages. At the level of the study: There was about one barcoded beta molecule captured by template switching per two T cells.

The CDR3 extends over 13 amino acids. The germline V and J ends were trimmed by 5 bases and 6 bases, with 13 bases remaining between them. Germline V lookup: CDR1 MNHEY, CDR2 SMNVEV (reference sequence). The second PCR ran about 6 to 12 cycles with a sample-barcoded 5' primer and J-beta primers. TCRdb itself ran the 5' RACE reads through MiXCR, one entry per CDR3 protein. This sample carries 650,000 to 1,000,000 distinct CDR3 sequences, 30% to 45% of them seen once, and the ten largest clones take 10% to 15%. This clonotype has only a few counts. The sequence was collected from a man aged 18 to 35 in good health. The sample taken for sequencing was blood. J is TRBJ1-2 and V is TRBV27; no definite D call. CDR3 nucleotides: TGTGCCAGCAGTCCCCAGATTCTAGATGGCTACACCTTC. This sequence encodes CASSPQILDGYTF.